The 3 T cell receptor beta chains reported below all come from one sample, sequenced in a study of T cell responses to AZD1222 COVID-19 vaccine. Assay used: immunoSEQ multiplex PCR; TCRdb lists only in-frame clones, some missing. The top ten clones hold around 15% of a sample with more than 100,000 clones, about 92% of them seen once. The source was peripheral blood, collected on day 0 of AZD1222 vaccination. The receptors here all came from an adult in good health.

This clone was observed once. CDR3 nucleotide sequence: TGCGCCAGCAGCCTAGACAGGGGGGGTTTTTCGAACACTGAAGCTTTCTTT. It yields the protein CASSLDRGGFSNTEAFF. The chain is built from TRBV5-1 and TRBJ1-1; TRBD1 matches at 9 bases. Germline V gene sequence: CDR1 SGHRS, CDR2 YFSETQ. This CDR3 spans 17 amino acids. Germline trimming cut 4 bases from V and 1 base from J; bases unmatched to any gene: 11. Full variable domain (remainder filled in from reference TRBV5-1 and TRBJ1-1): KAGVTQTPRYLIKTRGQQVTLSCSPISGHRSVSWYQQTPGQGLQFLFEYFSETQRNKGNFPGRFSGRQFSNSRSEMNVSTLELGDSALYLCASSLDRGGFSNTEAFFGQGTRLTVV.

This chain joins TRBV12-3 or TRBV12-4 and TRBJ2-1, with 7 bases aligning to TRBD2. This CDR3 is built from 13 residues. The V and J ends lost 3 bases and 9 bases, in that order; junction bases with no gene match: 5. The CDR3 spells CASSFAGDGEQFF. In DNA form, the CDR3 reads TGTGCCAGCAGTTTTGCGGGAGATGGTGAGCAGTTCTTC.

This clone is a singleton in its sample. The chain couples TRBV6-2 or TRBV6-3 to TRBJ2-6, with unresolved D. The CDR3 runs to 12 residues. Trimming took off 2 bases at V and 11 bases at J, with 7 bases between the two ends. CDR1 and CDR2 from the germline V gene are MNHEY and SVGEGT. The CDR3 here is CASSYVRHVLTF. CDR3 DNA: TGTGCCAGCAGTTACGTCCGCCACGTCCTGACTTTC.